The 10 T cell receptor beta chains presented below share a single source sample, sequenced in a study of T cell repertoires and HLA-DP antigens. Using immunoSEQ multiplex PCR, the repertoire was profiled, and TCRdb retains in-frame clones only, with some absent. The sample shows tens of thousands of clones, roughly 78% of them seen only once. Their target antigens are unknown. Material for sequencing was CD4+ T cells from PBMCs. These receptors came from a man aged 60 to 75 in good health and CMV-seronegative.

The rearrangement links TRBV5-4 to TRBJ1-4; possibly TRBD1 for D (5 bases). There are 14 residues in the CDR3. V dropped 7 bases and J dropped 6 bases, with 16 bases sitting between them. In germline, CDR1 is SGHNT, CDR2 YYREEE (reference sequence). Here the CDR3 DNA reads TGTGCCAGCTCCAAGAAGGGGTCCCATGAAAAACTGTTTTTT. Amino acid sequence: CASSKKGSHEKLFF. Full variable domain (outside the CDR3, taken from reference TRBV5-4 and TRBJ1-4): ETGVTQSPTHLIKTRGQQVTLRCSSQSGHNTVSWYQQALGQGPQFIFQYYREEENGRGNFPPRFSGLQFPNYSSELNVNALELDDSALYLCASSKKGSHEKLFFGSGTQLSVL.

The chain has TRBV18 and TRBJ2-1, with D unclear. Germline V gene lookup returns CDR1 KGHSH and CDR2 LQKENI. Deletions cut 1 base from V and 6 bases from J, with 10 bases between. This CDR3 has 14 amino acids. DNA of the CDR3: TGTGCCAGCTCACCACAAACCCTAGGCAATGAGCAGTTCTTC. Its protein is CASSPQTLGNEQFF.

This clone occurred once. V gene TRBV5-1 combines with J gene TRBJ2-3; TRBD1 might be the D (5 bases). V was clipped by 0 bases and J by 2 bases, with 10 bases between them. The CDR3 consists of 15 residues. Germline CDR1 and CDR2: SGHRS and YFSETQ. CDR3 region: CASSLVATVTDTQYF. CDR3 nucleotide sequence: TGCGCCAGCAGCTTGGTGGCGACAGTCACAGATACGCAGTATTTT.

The sample holds one count of this clone. This sequence joins TRBV7-2 and TRBJ1-2, with D possibly TRBD1 on 6 matching bases. The CDR3 contains 14 residues. V lost 6 bases, J lost 4 bases, and 15 bases lay in between. Looked up from germline, CDR1 is SGHTA and CDR2 is FQGNSA. The CDR3 sequence: CASRHRTVTYGYTF. Written as DNA, the CDR3 is TGTGCCAGCAGACATCGGACAGTGACCTATGGCTACACCTTC.

The rearrangement links TRBV5-6 to TRBJ1-2, with D maybe TRBD1 (5 bases). V was shortened by 6 bases and J by 0 bases, with 15 bases between the two germline ends. CDR1 and CDR2 (germline): SGHDT, YYEEEE. The length of the CDR3 is 15 residues. The CDR3 here is CASTPGASANYGYTF. In DNA form, the CDR3 reads TGTGCCAGCACACCTGGGGCGTCGGCTAACTATGGCTACACCTTC.

This clone was seen more than once but under ten times. The gene calls are TRBV2 and TRBJ2-2, with D uncertain. The CDR3 is 16 residues long. Germline-derived CDR1 and CDR2 are SNHLY and FYNNEI. V was cut by 2 bases and J by 0 bases, with 10 bases left in between. In DNA, the CDR3 is TGTGCCAGCAGTGAATCGAACCCTACGAACACCGGGGAGCTGTTTTTT. It is translated as CASSESNPTNTGELFF.

V and J are TRBV5-1 and TRBJ2-6, with unresolved D. CDR1 and CDR2 (germline): SGHRS, YFSETQ. The CDR3 has 16 amino acids. V shed 3 bases and J shed 0 bases, with 10 bases lying between them. The CDR3 here is CASSSGVSSGANVLTF. In nucleotides, the CDR3 is TGCGCCAGCAGCTCCGGAGTAAGCTCTGGGGCCAACGTCCTGACTTTC.

This clone was counted once. CDR3 DNA sequence: TGTGCAAGTCGCTCTTGTCCAAATCGGAACACTGAAGCTTTCTTT. Translating gives CASRSCPNRNTEAFF. This chain joins TRBV12-2 and TRBJ1-1. TRBV12-2 is a pseudogene locus. The CDR3 runs to 15 residues.

The J gene is TRBJ1-5, the V gene TRBV7-9, with a possible D match to TRBD1 (5 bases). This CDR3 contains 13 residues. Germline CDR1 is SEHNR and CDR2 is FQNEAQ (reference sequence). V shed 1 base and J shed 9 bases, with 10 bases lying between them. CDR3 bases: TGTGCCAGCAGCTTAGGGGACTTTCGGCCCCAGCATTTT. Translating it yields CASSLGDFRPQHF.

In its sample, this clone was seen a few times. V and J are TRBV5-1 and TRBJ1-1; D not resolved. CDR3 length equals 14 residues. Trimming cost V 2 bases and J 1 base, with 9 bases left between them. Germline CDR1 SGHRS, CDR2 YFSETQ. In nucleotides, the CDR3 is TGCGCCAGCAGCTTCTCGGGAGAGAACACTGAAGCTTTCTTT. Translated, it gives CASSFSGENTEAFF.